Following are 17 T cell receptor beta chains from one sample sequenced in a study of post-analysis software for immune sequencing data. cDNA libraries for TCR beta contained unique molecular identifiers. TCRdb reprocessed the PCR reads via MiXCR and lists one record per CDR3 protein. The sample lists hundreds of thousands of distinct CDR3 sequences, around 64% occurring once. No antigen is known for these receptors. General study findings and limits: A handful of TRBV segments were significantly more frequent in patients than in controls. TRBV5-6, TRBV5-1 and TRBV20-1 were among these segments.

The sequencing sample was made of blood. Source of these receptors: a girl aged 2-10 years with multiple sclerosis.

This chain joins TRBV3-1 and TRBJ1-5; D is ambiguous. With 3 bases removed from V and 4 bases from J, the gap between germline ends came to 16 bases. Per germline, CDR1 LGHDT and CDR2 YNNKEL (reference sequence). CDR3 length: 16 amino acids. CDR3 protein: CASSHRYSRDNQPQHF. The CDR3 nucleotides are TGTGCCAGCAGCCACCGTTATTCTAGGGATAATCAGCCCCAGCATTTT.

The chain joins TRBV3-1 to TRBJ1-4; no clear D. This CDR3 contains 13 residues. The germline gives CDR1 LGHDT, CDR2 YNNKEL (reference sequence). Trimming pared 3 bases from V and 3 bases from J, leaving 5 bases between. The chain's CDR3 is CASSQGANEKLFF. CDR3 coding DNA: TGTGCCAGCAGCCAGGGCGCTAATGAAAAACTGTTTTTT. Based on the CDR3 plus reference TRBV3-1 and TRBJ1-4, the full variable domain is DTAVSQTPKYLVTQMGNDKSIKCEQNLGHDTMYWYKQDSKKFLKIMFSYNNKELIINETVPNRFSPKSPDKAHLNLHINSLELGDSAVYFCASSQGANEKLFFGSGTQLSVL.

This clonotype came up a few times. The chain is built from TRBV12-3 or TRBV12-4 and TRBJ2-3, with D perhaps matching TRBD1 (5 bases). CDR3 length equals 16 residues. V was shortened by 5 bases and J by 3 bases, with 18 bases between the two germline ends. The DNA for the CDR3 is TGTGCCAGCAGTCCTCTGGGTGGGGCCCCGACAGATACGCAGTATTTT. This sequence encodes CASSPLGGAPTDTQYF.

This chain links TRBV4-3 with TRBJ2-4; weak D call: TRBD1 (6 bases). Germline V gene lookup returns CDR1 LGHNA and CDR2 YSLEER. CDR3 length: 14 amino acids. The ends were cut back, 1 base at V and 6 bases at J, with 10 bases in the middle. The CDR3 sequence: CASSQVLGGNIQYF. The CDR3 nucleotides read TGCGCCAGCAGCCAAGTACTAGGGGGAAACATTCAGTACTTC.

The chain has TRBV6-5 and TRBJ2-5; D possibly matches TRBD1 or TRBD2 (6 bases each). This CDR3 has 12 amino acids. From germline, CDR1 is MNHEY and CDR2 SVGAGI. The V gene lost 7 bases and the J gene lost 5 bases, with 11 bases spanning the gap. This CDR3 reads CASNGGRETQYF. CDR3 DNA sequence: TGTGCCAGCAACGGGGGCAGGGAGACCCAGTACTTC.

The chain has TRBV3-1 and TRBJ2-7; D gene ambiguous. The V end lost 3 bases, the J end lost 3 bases, and 6 bases lay between the germline ends. Germline V gene lookup returns CDR1 LGHDT and CDR2 YNNKEL (reference sequence). The CDR3 spans 12 residues. CDR3 in DNA: TGTGCCAGCAGCCACGCTCACTACGAGCAGTACTTC. It specifies CASSHAHYEQYF.

This clonotype appeared a single time. The rearrangement joins TRBV12-3 or TRBV12-4 to TRBJ1-2; no definite D call. This CDR3 contains 16 residues. V was clipped by 5 bases and J by 0 bases, with 16 bases between them. CDR3 protein: CASSIGRLTTNYGYTF. The CDR3 DNA is TGTGCCAGCAGTATCGGACGGCTTACAACTAACTATGGCTACACCTTC.

The gene calls are TRBV7-9 and TRBJ2-7; possibly TRBD2 for D (6 bases). CDR1 is SEHNR and CDR2 is FQNEAQ in the germline V gene (reference sequence). CDR3 length: 15 residues. The V and J ends lost 4 bases and 0 bases respectively, with 13 bases between them. The CDR3 region has the DNA TGTGCCAGCAGCTCTACTAGCAGGAGCTCCTACGAGCAGTACTTC. This codes for CASSSTSRSSYEQYF.

J is TRBJ1-2 and V is TRBV20-1, with a weak D call TRBD1 (6 bases). CDR3 length equals 11 residues. Trimming cost V 3 bases and J 6 bases, with 8 bases left between them. CDR1 and CDR2 (germline): DFQATT, SNEGSKA (reference sequence). CDR3 bases: TGCAGTGCTAGCCACAGGGATGGCTACACCTTC. This gives the protein CSASHRDGYTF.

The CDR3, as DNA: TGCAGGGCTCCGGGGATTGCAACGGGAGTAAGTGAGCAGTTCTTC. This encodes CRAPGIATGVSEQFF. This rearrangement joins TRBV20-1 to TRBJ2-1; weak D call: TRBD2 (6 bases). The CDR3 length is 15 residues. Germline V CDR1 and CDR2: DFQATT, SNEGSKA (reference sequence).

V gene TRBV20-1 combines with J gene TRBJ2-3; D is uncertain. Trimming shortened V by 4 bases and J by 6 bases, and 2 bases separated the two germline ends. This CDR3 has 9 residues. Per the germline V gene, CDR1 is DFQATT and CDR2 is SNEGSKA (reference sequence). The CDR3 is CSAMDTQYF. The CDR3 DNA sequence: TGCAGTGCTATGGATACGCAGTATTTT.

This rearrangement joins TRBV19 to TRBJ2-3; D is uncertain. Germline V CDR1 and CDR2: LNHDA, SQIVND (reference sequence). Deletions cut 1 base from V and 0 bases from J, with 8 bases between. The CDR3 is 15 residues long. CDR3 amino acids: CASSIAGTSTDTQYF. Written as DNA, the CDR3 is TGTGCCAGTAGTATAGCCGGAACTAGCACAGATACGCAGTATTTT.

The table lists this clonotype with a few counts. J is TRBJ2-3 and V is TRBV6-5, with 8 positions matching TRBD2. This CDR3 contains 17 residues. Germline-derived CDR1 and CDR2 are MNHEY and SVGAGI. After removal of 0 bases from V and 2 bases from J, the junction contained 7 bases not matched to a gene. Here the CDR3 DNA reads TGTGCCAGCAGTTACTCGATTTCGGGGGGGCCCACAGATACGCAGTATTTT. This encodes CASSYSISGGPTDTQYF.

The CDR3 DNA reads as TGCGCCAGCAGCTGGTCGGGGGACAATCAGCCCCAGCATTTT. It encodes CASSWSGDNQPQHF. The rearrangement joins TRBV5-1 to TRBJ1-5; D is perhaps TRBD1 (5 bases). In germline, CDR1 is SGHRS, CDR2 YFSETQ. Trimming took 3 bases from V and 3 from J, leaving 10 bases between them. This CDR3 spans 14 amino acids.

This clonotype was picked up a small number of times. The chain links TRBV9 to TRBJ2-3; TRBD2 is a possible D gene (5 bases). The CDR3 contains 14 residues. The V gene's germline CDR1 is SGDLS and CDR2 YYNGEE. V was pared by 4 bases and J by 6 bases, with 15 bases between. The CDR3 reads CASSPRTPGDTQYF. CDR3 DNA: TGTGCCAGCAGCCCACGGACTCCCGGGGATACGCAGTATTTT.

Details on this clonotype: The germline gene is not matched at one end of the junction; a read error may be the cause. The chain joins TRBV5-1 to TRBJ1-1; D gene unclear. Looked up from germline, CDR1 is SGHRS and CDR2 is YFSETQ. The CDR3 length is 15 residues. The CDR3 reads CASSLHGRRNTKAFF. CDR3 nucleotide sequence: TGCGCCAGCAGCTTACATGGACGGAGGAACACTAAAGCTTTCTTT.

V is TRBV29-1 and J is TRBJ1-5, with D unresolved. Trimming left V 0 bases short and J 11 bases short, with 11 bases between. Germline V CDR1 and CDR2: SQVTM, ANQGSEA. CDR3 length: 12 amino acids. The CDR3 nucleotides are TGCAGCGTTGAAGATGAACATTGGTCCCAGCATTTT. It yields the protein CSVEDEHWSQHF.